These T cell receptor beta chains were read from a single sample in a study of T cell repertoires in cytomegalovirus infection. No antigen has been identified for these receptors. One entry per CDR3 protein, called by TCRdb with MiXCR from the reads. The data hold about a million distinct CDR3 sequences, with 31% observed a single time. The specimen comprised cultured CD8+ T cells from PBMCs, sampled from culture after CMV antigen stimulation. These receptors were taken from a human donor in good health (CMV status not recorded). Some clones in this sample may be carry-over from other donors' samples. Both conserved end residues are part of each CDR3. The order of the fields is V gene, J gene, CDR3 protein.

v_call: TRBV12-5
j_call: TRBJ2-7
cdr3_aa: CASGTGGTYEQYF

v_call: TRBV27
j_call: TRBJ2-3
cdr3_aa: CASSPLGFGAALRATQYF

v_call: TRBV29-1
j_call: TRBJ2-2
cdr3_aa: CSAWGEARDTNTGELFF

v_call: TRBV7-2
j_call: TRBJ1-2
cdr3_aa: CASSLNSLYGYTF

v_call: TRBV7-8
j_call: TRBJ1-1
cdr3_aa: CASSTYRVRTDTEAFF

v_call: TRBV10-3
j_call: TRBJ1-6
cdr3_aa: CAISKNQSTGGIYSPLHF

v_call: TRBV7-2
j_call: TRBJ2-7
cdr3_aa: CASSVGRRSSYEQYF

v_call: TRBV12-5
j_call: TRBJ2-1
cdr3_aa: CASGLVGGGGDEQFF

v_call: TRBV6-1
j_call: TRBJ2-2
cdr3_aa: CASNTGYSNTGELFF

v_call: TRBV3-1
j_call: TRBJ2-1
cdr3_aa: CASNPTGARDEQFF

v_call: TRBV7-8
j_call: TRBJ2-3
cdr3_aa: CASSLPRDSGDTDTQYF

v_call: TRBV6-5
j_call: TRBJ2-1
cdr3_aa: CASSYSTADNEQFF

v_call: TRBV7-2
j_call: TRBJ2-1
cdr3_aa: CASSLLMEVNEQFF

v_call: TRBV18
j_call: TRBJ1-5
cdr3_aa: CASSPADSEGNQPQHF

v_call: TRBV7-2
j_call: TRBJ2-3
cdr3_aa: CASSLDSRTTSTDTQNF

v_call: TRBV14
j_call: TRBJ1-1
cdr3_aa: CASSRATGVNTEAFF

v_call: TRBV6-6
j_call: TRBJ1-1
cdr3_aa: CASSYSKGTSTEAFF

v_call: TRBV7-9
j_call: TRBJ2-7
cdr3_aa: CASRLVTQSSYEQYF

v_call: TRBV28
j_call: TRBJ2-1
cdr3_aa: CASRVQRGGGEQFF

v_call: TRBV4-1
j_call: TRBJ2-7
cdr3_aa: CANSQSSLGASYEQYF

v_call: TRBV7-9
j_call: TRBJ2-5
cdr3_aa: CASRSGGETQYF

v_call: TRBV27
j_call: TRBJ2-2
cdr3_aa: CASSLGTSGARPGELFF

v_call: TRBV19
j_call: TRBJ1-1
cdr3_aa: CASSITAPGQGIWDTEAFF

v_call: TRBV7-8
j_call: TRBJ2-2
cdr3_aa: CASSNWVTNTGELFF

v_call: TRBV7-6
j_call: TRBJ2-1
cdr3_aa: CASSPKNVFNLGGDNEQFF

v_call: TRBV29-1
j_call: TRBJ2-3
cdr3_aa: CSVEDNLAVETQYF

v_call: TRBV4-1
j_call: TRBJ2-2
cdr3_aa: CASSKDRGLAGELFF

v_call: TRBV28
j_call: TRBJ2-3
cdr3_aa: CASSLTPLASTDTQYF

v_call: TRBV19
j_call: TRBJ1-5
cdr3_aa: CASSTRQGSNQPQHF

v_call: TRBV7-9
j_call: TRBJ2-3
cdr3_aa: CASSPKPREDTDTQYF

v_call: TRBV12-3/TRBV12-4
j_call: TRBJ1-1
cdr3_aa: CASTIGQMNTEAFF

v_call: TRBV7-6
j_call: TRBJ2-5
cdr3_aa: CASSSDEGPRPKSQYF